The 25 T cell receptor beta chains below come from one sample, sequenced in a study of T cell changes during pregnancy in multiple sclerosis. Sequenced by immunoSEQ multiplex PCR; TCRdb stores in-frame clones only, minus some. The sample consists of tens of thousands of clones, about 90% of them appearing once. Material: CD4+ T cells from peripheral blood mononuclear cells, obtained in the first trimester of pregnancy. These receptors came from a female donor with multiple sclerosis, enrolled in a pregnancy study.

The CDR3 spells CASSVSGQETQYF. CDR3 sequence (DNA): TGCGCCAGCAGCGTCAGCGGCCAAGAGACCCAGTACTTC. The chain employs TRBV5-1 and TRBJ2-5; perhaps TRBD2 as D (5 bases). The length of the CDR3 is 13 residues. CDR1 and CDR2 (germline): SGHRS, YFSETQ. Trimming removed 4 bases at V and 1 base at J, with 8 bases between.

The chain has TRBV9 and TRBJ1-3, with D tentatively TRBD1 (5 bases). This CDR3 has 16 amino acids. The V gene lost 0 bases and the J gene lost 4 bases, with 14 bases spanning the gap. Germline-derived CDR1 and CDR2 are SGDLS and YYNGEE. The CDR3 bases are TGTGCCAGCAGCGTAGACAGGACCTCCACCGGAAACACCATATATTTT. The encoded protein is CASSVDRTSTGNTIYF.

The rearrangement links TRBV5-5 to TRBJ2-5; tentative D call: TRBD1 (6 bases). The germline gives CDR1 SGHKS, CDR2 YYEKEE (reference sequence). V lost 0 bases, J lost 5 bases, and 11 bases lay in between. The CDR3 contains 14 residues. The CDR3 DNA reads TGTGCCAGCAGCTTGGACAGGGTGGAGGAGACCCAGTACTTC. Translated: CASSLDRVEETQYF.

The chain has TRBV6-6 and TRBJ1-4; D might be TRBD1 (6 bases). The germline V and J ends were trimmed by 6 bases and 5 bases, with 13 bases remaining between them. The CDR3 has 14 residues. From germline, CDR1 is MNHNY and CDR2 SVGAGI (reference sequence). The CDR3 DNA reads TGTGCCAGCAGCAAAACTGGACAGAATGAAAAACTGTTTTTT. It encodes CASSKTGQNEKLFF.

This chain joins TRBV7-9 and TRBJ1-2, with D perhaps TRBD1 (5 bases). V was pared by 1 base and J by 2 bases, with 8 bases between. This CDR3 region has 14 residues. Germline V lookup: CDR1 SEHNR, CDR2 FQNEAQ (reference sequence). Here the CDR3 DNA reads TGTGCCAGCAGCTTAGTGGGGCTAAACTATGGCTACACCTTC. Amino acids: CASSLVGLNYGYTF.

The rearrangement links TRBV7-6 to TRBJ2-5, with TRBD1 as a possible D gene (5 bases). The CDR3 is made up of 15 amino acids. Germline V gives CDR1 SGHVS, CDR2 FNYEAQ. V lost 3 bases, J lost 2 bases, and 13 bases lay in between. CDR3 coding DNA: TGTGCCAGCAGCTTCGCAGGGTTAGGTCAAGAGACCCAGTACTTC. It specifies CASSFAGLGQETQYF.

This chain links TRBV10-1 with TRBJ2-3, with TRBD2 identical over 11 bases. CDR1 WNHNN and CDR2 SYGVQD come from the germline V gene (reference sequence). The length of the CDR3 is 19 residues. Unmatched junction bases numbered 12, after V lost 0 bases and J lost 4 bases. CDR3 sequence (DNA): TGCGCCAGCAGTGAGTCGCTAATAGCGGGAGGGCTTAATCCAGATACGCAGTATTTT. Residues: CASSESLIAGGLNPDTQYF.

V usage is TRBV7-2 and J usage is TRBJ1-6; D uncertain. The V gene's germline CDR1 is SGHTA and CDR2 FQGNSA. The CDR3 is made up of 17 amino acids. Trimming took 3 bases from V and 4 from J, leaving 16 bases between them. This CDR3 is CASSLSSDARYNSPLHF. CDR3 sequence (DNA): TGTGCCAGCAGCTTGAGTTCGGATGCGCGGTATAATTCACCCCTCCACTTT.

The chain uses TRBV21-1 and TRBJ1-5; the table calls TRBD1, which could not be checked here. TRBV21-1 is a known pseudogene. This CDR3 is 18 amino acids long. Written as DNA, the CDR3 is TGTGCCAGCAGCAAACCACTCATGGGACAGGGTTCGGGTCAGCCCCAGCATTTT. As protein: CASSKPLMGQGSGQPQHF.

V gene TRBV7-9 combines with J gene TRBJ2-5, with 7 positions matching TRBD1. V dropped 5 bases and J dropped 4; count of bases not matched to a gene: 7. Germline V lookup: CDR1 SEHNR, CDR2 FQNEAQ (reference sequence). The CDR3 runs 14 residues. The CDR3 protein is CASSATGAGETQYF. The CDR3 DNA reads as TGTGCCAGCAGCGCCACAGGGGCCGGAGAGACCCAGTACTTC.

J is TRBJ1-1 and V is TRBV29-1; 10 positions agree with TRBD1. Germline V gene lookup returns CDR1 SQVTM and CDR2 ANQGSEA. The V gene end was trimmed by 7 bases and the J gene end by 1 base; junction bases not matched to a gene: 15. The CDR3 is 17 amino acids. The CDR3 is CSGRRKDRGRGNTEAFF. The DNA of the CDR3 is TGCAGCGGCCGCCGCAAGGACAGGGGGAGGGGGAACACTGAAGCTTTCTTT.

The chain combines TRBV5-1 with TRBJ1-3; TRBD1 matches at 7 bases. V was pared by 4 bases and J by 0 bases, with 7 bases of the junction left unmatched. CDR3 length: 16 amino acids. The germline V gene has CDR1 SGHRS and CDR2 YFSETQ. CDR3 protein: CASSRGQRSSGNTIYF. The CDR3 region has the DNA TGCGCCAGCAGCCGGGGACAGCGAAGCTCTGGAAACACCATATATTTT.

This rearrangement joins TRBV18 to TRBJ1-1; 8 bases map to TRBD1. The CDR3 contains 15 residues. The V gene end was trimmed by 2 bases and the J gene end by 1 base; junction bases not matched to a gene: 3. The germline V gene encodes CDR1 KGHSH and CDR2 LQKENI. CDR3 in amino acids: CASSPLTGANTEAFF. The CDR3 DNA sequence: TGTGCCAGCTCACCATTGACAGGGGCGAACACTGAAGCTTTCTTT.

CDR3 amino acids: CASSLAGSRGETQYF. Here the CDR3 DNA reads TGTGCCAGCAGTCTCGCAGGGTCTAGGGGAGAGACCCAGTACTTC. The chain is built from TRBV28 and TRBJ2-5, with D possibly TRBD1 on 5 matching bases. The CDR3 loop spans 15 amino acids. CDR1 is MDHEN, CDR2 SYDVKM, per germline. Trimming took off 5 bases at V and 4 bases at J, with 17 bases between the two ends.

The chain couples TRBV29-1 to TRBJ2-1; 7 bases are shared with TRBD2. The germline CDR1 and CDR2 sequences are SQVTM and ANQGSEA. V dropped 5 bases and J dropped 1; count of bases not matched to a gene: 17. CDR3 length: 18 residues. As DNA, the CDR3 is TGCAGCGTTTCTAGAGCGGGACGTGGGGTGAGGTCCTACAATGAGCAGTTCTTC. This gives the protein CSVSRAGRGVRSYNEQFF.

This clone was recorded only once. The rearrangement links TRBV10-1 to TRBJ1-5, with no clear D. Germline values: CDR1 WNHNN, CDR2 SYGVQD (reference sequence). V shed 2 bases and J shed 0 bases, with 20 bases lying between them. The CDR3 length is 19 residues. The CDR3 DNA follows: TGCGCCAGCAGTGAGCTTTACTATAGTATGACCTATAGCAATCAGCCCCAGCATTTT. Translation: CASSELYYSMTYSNQPQHF.

V gene TRBV6-5 combines with J gene TRBJ1-6; no clear D gene. Germline assignment: CDR1 MNHEY and CDR2 SVGAGI. V was shortened by 2 bases and J by 7 bases, with 15 bases between the two germline ends. The CDR3 extends over 16 amino acids. CDR3 coding DNA: TGTGCCAGCAGTTACGAAAACACGATCGTAAATTCACCCCTCCACTTT. It specifies CASSYENTIVNSPLHF.

The chain joins TRBV10-3 to TRBJ2-1; D uncertain. The CDR3 loop spans 12 amino acids. Germline V gene data show CDR1 as ENHRY and CDR2 as SYGVKD. V lost 6 bases to trimming and J lost 4 bases, with 7 bases between them. The DNA for the CDR3 is TGTGCCATCAGCGAGCAGTACAATGAGCAGTTCTTC. It codes for CAISEQYNEQFF.

J is TRBJ2-7 and V is TRBV19; D is uncertain. There are 11 residues in the CDR3. Per the germline V gene, CDR1 is LNHDA and CDR2 is SQIVND (reference sequence). Trimming took 6 bases from V and 7 from J, leaving 10 bases between them. For the CDR3, the DNA is TGTGCCAGTAGCAACCACGGGGAGCAGTACTTC. It yields the protein CASSNHGEQYF.

This chain joins TRBV4-3 and TRBJ2-7, with 8 bases matching TRBD2. Germline V gives CDR1 LGHNA, CDR2 YSLEER. The CDR3 extends over 14 amino acids. With V trimmed by 0 bases and J by 9 bases, 7 bases remained unmatched. CDR3 sequence (DNA): TGCGCCAGCAGCCAAGACTCGCGGGGGGCTGGGCAGTACTTC. Residues: CASSQDSRGAGQYF.

Only one count was recorded for this clone. The chain carries TRBV5-4 and TRBJ1-4; 10 bases agree with TRBD1. V shed 4 bases and J 8 bases; nucleotides not matched to a gene: 8. The CDR3 extends over 15 amino acids. CDR1 is SGHNT, CDR2 YYREEE, per germline (reference sequence). CDR3 amino acids: CASSTTGTGDEKLFF. Here the CDR3 DNA reads TGTGCCAGCAGCACCACTGGGACAGGGGACGAAAAACTGTTTTTT.

The chain combines TRBV4-3 with TRBJ1-1; D might be TRBD1 (6 bases). Germline V CDR1 and CDR2: LGHNA, YSLEER. V was cut by 0 bases and J by 5 bases, with 16 bases left in between. This CDR3 is built from 16 residues. Here the CDR3 reads CASSQDPRGRQTEAFF. CDR3 sequence (DNA): TGCGCCAGCAGCCAAGATCCCAGGGGCAGGCAGACTGAAGCTTTCTTT.

DNA for the CDR3: TGTGCCAGCAGCTTGAGACAGGCGCCCCTTAACTATGGCTACACCTTC. Translating gives CASSLRQAPLNYGYTF. This chain connects TRBV7-2 to TRBJ1-2; a possible D gene is TRBD1 (6 bases). The CDR3 is 16 amino acids. Germline assignment: CDR1 SGHTA and CDR2 FQGNSA. The V end lost 3 bases, the J end lost 1 base, and 15 bases lay between the germline ends.

The chain combines TRBV9 with TRBJ2-7; TRBD1 might be the D (6 bases). CDR3 size: 15 residues. V was cut by 0 bases and J by 2 bases, with 12 bases left in between. Germline V gene lookup returns CDR1 SGDLS and CDR2 YYNGEE. The CDR3 sequence is CASSVAEGQPYEQYF. CDR3 nucleotides: TGTGCCAGCAGCGTAGCAGAGGGACAACCCTACGAGCAGTACTTC.

The chain carries TRBV10-3 and TRBJ2-2; the D is unclear. This CDR3 region has 12 residues. Trimming cost V 4 bases and J 5 bases, with 5 bases left between them. Per germline, CDR1 ENHRY and CDR2 SYGVKD. The CDR3 loop is CAISATTGELFF. The CDR3 region has the DNA TGTGCCATCAGTGCGACTACCGGGGAGCTGTTTTTT.